The next 2 T cell receptor beta chains were all read from a single sample in a study of CD8+ T cells in alopecia areata. Following extraction, RNA underwent reverse transcription to cDNA, which served as the sequencing template. This table comes from immunoSEQ multiplex PCR, and its TCRdb copy is limited to in-frame clones, with some not included. The table has approximately 150,000 clones, around 60% seen once. Treatment given: oral pan-JAK inhibitor, 5-10 mg twice daily. The sample was CD4+ T cells sorted from blood, taken at week 24, from a patient treated with tofacitinib. Receptors were obtained from a human donor with alopecia areata.

The table lists this clone with a count of one. The rearrangement joins TRBV5-1 to TRBJ2-7; possibly TRBD1 for D (6 bases). V shed 0 bases and J shed 2 bases, with 9 bases lying between them. This CDR3 has 14 amino acids. Per germline, CDR1 SGHRS and CDR2 YFSETQ. CDR3 coding DNA: TGCGCCAGCAGCTTGGTTAGGGGGACCTACGAGCAGTACTTC. Amino acids: CASSLVRGTYEQYF.

The chain carries TRBV5-6 and TRBJ1-1; D may be TRBD1 (5 bases). Germline loops: CDR1 SGHDT, CDR2 YYEEEE. The CDR3 consists of 14 residues. The V end lost 1 base, the J end lost 1 base, and 8 bases lay between the germline ends. The CDR3 DNA follows: TGTGCCAGCAGCTTGTACAGGAAGAACACTGAAGCTTTCTTT. Encoded protein: CASSLYRKNTEAFF.